This paragraph covers one T cell receptor (beta chain) sequence. Its target is unknown. Produced via immunoSEQ multiplex PCR; TCRdb's table is partial and in-frame only. The sample gives around 39,000 clones, approximately 93% of which show up once; roughly 4% is in the top ten. The sample comes from a study of graft-versus-host responses after intestinal transplantation. The overall study: Each recipient received a multivisceral, liver-intestinal, or isolated intestinal graft. Anti-thymocyte globulin served as induction for all recipients, who then took tacrolimus and steroids for approximately three years. Study-level results: Allograft graft-versus-host to host-versus-graft clonal ratios ran high in patients with graft-donor T cell macrochimerism.

Germline V CDR1 and CDR2: SGHAT, FQNNGV. This CDR3 contains 15 residues. With 0 bases removed from V and 7 bases from J, the gap between germline ends came to 15 bases. V is TRBV11-2 and J is TRBJ2-5; possible D gene TRBD1, 5 bases. The clonotype was recovered from a human patient who received an intestinal transplant, so some T cells may come from the graft donor. The source was PBMCs, collected around 730 days after intestinal transplantation. CDR3: CASSLEAGLQTTQYF. CDR3 in DNA: TGTGCCAGCAGCTTAGAGGCAGGGTTGCAAACGACCCAGTACTTC.